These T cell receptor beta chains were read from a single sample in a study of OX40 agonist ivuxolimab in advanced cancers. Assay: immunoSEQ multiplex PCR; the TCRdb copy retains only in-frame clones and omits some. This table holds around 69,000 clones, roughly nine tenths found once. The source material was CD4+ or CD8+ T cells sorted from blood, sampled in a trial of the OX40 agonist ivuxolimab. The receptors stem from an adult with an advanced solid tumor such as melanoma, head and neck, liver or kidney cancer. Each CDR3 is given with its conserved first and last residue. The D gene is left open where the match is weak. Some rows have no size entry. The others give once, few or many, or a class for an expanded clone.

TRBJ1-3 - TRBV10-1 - TGCGCCAGCAGTGCGGTCTCTGGAAACACCATATATTTT CASSAVSGNTIYF
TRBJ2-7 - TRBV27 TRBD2 TGTGCCAGCAGTTACCTAGCGGGCTCCTACGAGCAGTACTTC CASSYLAGSYEQYF
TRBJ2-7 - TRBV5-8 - TGTGCCAGCAGCTTGGGGGACTCCTACTCCTACGAGCAGTACTTC CASSLGDSYSYEQYF
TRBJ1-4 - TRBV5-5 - TGTGCCAGCAGCCCCCTGGGCTGGAGGGGCGATGGGGAAAAACTGTTTTTT CASSPLGWRGDGEKLFF
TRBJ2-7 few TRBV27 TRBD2 TGTGCCAGCAGTTCCGGGACTAGCACCTACGAGCAGTACTTC CASSSGTSTYEQYF
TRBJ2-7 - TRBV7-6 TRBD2 TGTGCCAGCAGCTCCCCGGGACTAGATTACGAGCAGTACTTC CASSSPGLDYEQYF
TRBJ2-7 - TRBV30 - TGTGCCTGGGACCCGGGCCAGGGCTACGAGCAGTACTTC CAWDPGQGYEQYF
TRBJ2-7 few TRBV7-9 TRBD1 TGTGCCAGCAGCCCAATGGACAGGAGCTACGAGCAGTACTTC CASSPMDRSYEQYF
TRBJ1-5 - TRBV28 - TGTGCCAGCAGATTTCTACTACCGGGGGGCTACCGAAACAATCAGCCCCAGCATTTT CASRFLLPGGYRNNQPQHF
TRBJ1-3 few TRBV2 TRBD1 TGTGCCACTTCGGACAGGGCGTCTGGAAACACCATATATTTT CATSDRASGNTIYF
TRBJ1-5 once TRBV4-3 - TGCGCCAGCAGCCAAGATGGGGGTCAGCCCCAGCATTTT CASSQDGGQPQHF